The TCR beta chain under discussion was sequenced for a study of metastatic and nonmetastatic thyroid tumors. Overall study context: The study looked at repertoires side by side in blood and in tumor or nodule tissue from malignant and benign thyroid patients. Study-wide findings and caveats: It was reportedly found that TCR beta diversity was significantly higher in malignant thyroid tumors than in benign nodules, a difference seen in both blood and tumor samples.

Per the study methods: The study built a papillary thyroid cancer distant-metastasis classifier from CDR3 differences across clinicopathological groups. MiXCR reprocessed the PCR reads for TCRdb. For this entry, the V and J calls and clone size follow TCRdb and not the study's own pipeline. The sample includes approximately 16,000 clones, around an eighth seen only once; the top ten take more than 15%. Every patient underwent thyroid surgery untreated. The length of the CDR3 is 14 residues. Germline loops: CDR1 MDHEN, CDR2 SYDVKM. The V end lost 5 bases, the J end lost 2 bases, and 12 bases lay between the germline ends. The sample holds many counts of this clone. Its antigen is undetermined.

Sequencing used tumor tissue. The TCR originated in a female donor with papillary thyroid cancer or a benign thyroid nodule (not recorded which). Some clones in this sample may be carry-over from other donors' samples. The rearrangement uses TRBV28 and TRBJ2-5; D uncertain. The CDR3 region has the DNA TGTGCCAGCAGTGATGGTTACCCTCAAGAGACCCAGTACTTC. This codes for CASSDGYPQETQYF. The full variable domain, in which reference TRBV28 and TRBJ2-5 provide the parts outside the CDR3, is DVKVTQSSRYLVKRTGEKVFLECVQDMDHENMFWYRQDPGLGLRLIYFSYDVKMKEKGDIPEGYSVSREKKERFSLILESASTNQTSMYLCASSDGYPQETQYFGPGTRLLVL.